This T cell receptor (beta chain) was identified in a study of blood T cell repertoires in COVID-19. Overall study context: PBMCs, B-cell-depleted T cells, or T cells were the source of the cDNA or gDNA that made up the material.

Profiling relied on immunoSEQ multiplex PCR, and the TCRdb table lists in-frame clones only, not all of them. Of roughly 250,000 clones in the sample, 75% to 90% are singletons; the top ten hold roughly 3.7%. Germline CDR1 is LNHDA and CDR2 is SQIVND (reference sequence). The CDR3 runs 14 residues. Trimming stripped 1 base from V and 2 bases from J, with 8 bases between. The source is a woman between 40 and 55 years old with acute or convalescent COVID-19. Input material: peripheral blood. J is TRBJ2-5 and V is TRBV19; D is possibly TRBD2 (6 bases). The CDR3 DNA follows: TGTGCCAGTAGTATAGGACTAGTTCAAGAGACCCAGTACTTC. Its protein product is CASSIGLVQETQYF.